These 26 T cell receptor beta chains were all obtained from the same sample, sequenced in a study of CD8+ T cells in alopecia areata. cDNA serving as the sequencing template came from extracted, reverse transcribed RNA. Profiling relied on immunoSEQ multiplex PCR, and the TCRdb table lists in-frame clones only, not all of them. In the table there are about 210,000 clones, about 64% of which are singletons. Treatment denoted: oral pan-JAK inhibitor, 5-10 mg twice daily. The specimen comprised CD4+ T cells sorted from blood, sampled at week 4, from a patient treated with tofacitinib. The receptors were sampled from a human donor with alopecia areata.

V and J are TRBV29-1 and TRBJ1-2; weak D call: TRBD1 (5 bases). Germline V gene sequence: CDR1 SQVTM, CDR2 ANQGSEA. V was shortened by 4 bases and J by 4 bases, with 16 bases between the two germline ends. CDR3 size: 14 residues. CDR3 bases: TGCAGCGTTGTTCGTGACAGCGGGTTCTATGGCTACACCTTC. It yields the protein CSVVRDSGFYGYTF.

The J gene is TRBJ2-1, the V gene TRBV29-1; D is possibly TRBD2 (5 bases). CDR1 and CDR2 from the germline V gene are SQVTM and ANQGSEA. The CDR3 covers 13 residues. The V end lost 6 bases, the J end lost 3 bases, and 12 bases lay between the germline ends. Here the CDR3 reads CSVPGNRYNEQFF. CDR3 nucleotide sequence: TGCAGCGTCCCGGGGAACCGCTACAATGAGCAGTTCTTC.

The CDR3 protein is CAWSRRQLSGNTIYF. CDR3 nucleotides: TGTGCCTGGAGTCGCAGACAGCTATCTGGAAACACCATATATTTT. This sequence joins TRBV30 and TRBJ1-3, with D possibly being TRBD1 (5 bases). In germline, CDR1 is GTSNPN, CDR2 SVGIG (reference sequence). The CDR3 loop spans 15 amino acids. Trimming removed 2 bases from V and 1 base from J, with 12 bases in between.

This sequence joins TRBV4-3 and TRBJ2-6, with D possibly TRBD1 on 6 matching bases. The CDR3 has 15 residues. V shed 1 base and J shed 2 bases, with 6 bases lying between them. CDR1 and CDR2 (germline): LGHNA, YSLEER. The CDR3 reads CASSQGQAGANVLTF. In DNA, the CDR3 is TGCGCCAGCAGCCAAGGACAGGCTGGGGCCAACGTCCTGACTTTC.

The genes are TRBV2 and TRBJ1-2, with a possible D match to TRBD1 (6 bases). This CDR3 contains 13 residues. V lost 4 bases and J 0 bases, leaving 6 bases between the germline ends. From germline, CDR1 is SNHLY and CDR2 FYNNEI. The CDR3, as DNA: TGTGCCAGCAGTGGACAGGCTAACTATGGCTACACCTTC. This encodes CASSGQANYGYTF.

The genes are TRBV7-9 and TRBJ1-1; no clear D. The CDR3 runs 12 residues. CDR1 and CDR2 (germline): SEHNR, FQNEAQ (reference sequence). Trimming stripped 5 bases from V and 8 bases from J, with 12 bases between. The CDR3 reads CASSVSATEAFF. Here the CDR3 DNA reads TGTGCCAGCAGCGTATCCGCAACCGAAGCTTTCTTT.

There are a few counts of this clone. The V and J genes are TRBV5-6 and TRBJ2-3; 7 positions agree with TRBD2. After removal of 0 bases from V and 5 bases from J, the junction contained 6 bases not matched to a gene. This CDR3 spans 15 amino acids. The germline V gene encodes CDR1 SGHDT and CDR2 YYEEEE. The CDR3 coding sequence is TGTGCCAGCAGCTTGGGGAACAGCGGGGTAGATACGCAGTATTTT. Its translation is CASSLGNSGVDTQYF.

The rearrangement uses TRBV29-1 and TRBJ2-5, with D hard to call. This CDR3 is 13 amino acids long. From germline, CDR1 is SQVTM and CDR2 ANQGSEA. V was trimmed by 3 bases and J by 3 bases, leaving 11 bases between them. The CDR3 DNA reads as TGCAGCGTTGATCCCCTGCATGAAGAGACCCAGTACTTC. It is translated as CSVDPLHEETQYF.

V and J are TRBV7-9 and TRBJ2-5; D not resolved. CDR3 length: 12 residues. Trimming stripped 0 bases from V and 1 base from J, with 0 bases between. Germline V CDR1 and CDR2: SEHNR, FQNEAQ (reference sequence). The CDR3 protein is CASSLAQETQYF. DNA for the CDR3: TGTGCCAGCAGCTTAGCCCAAGAGACCCAGTACTTC.

This clone was seen a few times. The rearrangement uses TRBV30 and TRBJ1-4; TRBD1 might be the D (6 bases). The CDR3 sequence is 13 residues long. The germline V gene has CDR1 GTSNPN and CDR2 SVGIG (reference sequence). V was shortened by 0 bases and J by 8 bases, with 10 bases between the two germline ends. The CDR3 reads CAWSVQGAEKLFF. The CDR3 region has the DNA TGTGCCTGGAGTGTACAGGGTGCGGAAAAACTGTTTTTT.

The chain uses TRBV27 and TRBJ2-7; no firm D call. The CDR3 sequence is 15 residues long. V was clipped by 2 bases and J by 4 bases, with 15 bases between them. Germline CDR1 and CDR2: MNHEY and SMNVEV (reference sequence). The CDR3 DNA is TGTGCCAGCAGTTTAGGAGACGGACGGCGATACGAGCAGTACTTC. This codes for CASSLGDGRRYEQYF.

The count of this clone is one. The J gene is TRBJ1-1, the V gene TRBV29-1; D remains ambiguous. Looked up from germline, CDR1 is SQVTM and CDR2 is ANQGSEA. Trimming took off 3 bases at V and 0 bases at J, with 8 bases between the two ends. The length of the CDR3 is 13 residues. The CDR3 reads CSVDGNMNTEAFF. The CDR3 DNA follows: TGCAGCGTTGACGGTAACATGAACACTGAAGCTTTCTTT. The full variable domain, rest sourced from reference TRBV29-1 and TRBJ1-1, is SAVISQKPSRDICQRGTSLTIQCQVDSQVTMMFWYRQQPGQSLTLIATANQGSEATYESGFVIDKFPISRPNLTFSTLTVSNMSPEDSSIYLCSVDGNMNTEAFFGQGTRLTVV.

The chain is built from TRBV29-1 and TRBJ1-2, with D possibly being TRBD1 (5 bases). The germline gives CDR1 SQVTM, CDR2 ANQGSEA. V shed 4 bases and J shed 3 bases, with 21 bases lying between them. This CDR3 is 16 amino acids long. CDR3 residues: CSVGRDPTAGDYGYTF. The CDR3, as DNA: TGCAGCGTTGGTCGAGATCCGACAGCGGGGGACTATGGCTACACCTTC. The whole variable domain, filled in from reference TRBV29-1 and TRBJ1-2, reads SAVISQKPSRDICQRGTSLTIQCQVDSQVTMMFWYRQQPGQSLTLIATANQGSEATYESGFVIDKFPISRPNLTFSTLTVSNMSPEDSSIYLCSVGRDPTAGDYGYTFGSGTRLTVV.

This clone was detected only a few times. The chain is built from TRBV10-3 and TRBJ2-1; D is possibly TRBD1 or TRBD2 (6 bases each). Trimming stripped 6 bases from V and 0 bases from J, with 18 bases between. CDR1 and CDR2 from the germline V gene are ENHRY and SYGVKD. The CDR3 runs 17 residues. The CDR3 coding sequence is TGTGCCATCAGAAGGGGTTCCGGGGGCGACTCCTACAATGAGCAGTTCTTC. Translation gives CAIRRGSGGDSYNEQFF.

The rearrangement joins TRBV13 to TRBJ2-7; no reliable D call. The CDR3 is 13 residues long. Germline lookup yields CDR1 PRHDT and CDR2 FYEKMQ (reference sequence). The V gene lost 2 bases and the J gene lost 8 bases, with 13 bases spanning the gap. The chain's CDR3 is CASSLKVTRKQYF. Written as DNA, the CDR3 is TGTGCCAGCAGCTTAAAGGTTACGAGGAAGCAGTACTTC.

This sequence joins TRBV7-3 and TRBJ2-3; D uncertain. CDR1 and CDR2 from the germline V gene are SGHTA and FQGTGA. The CDR3 totals 12 residues. V lost 4 bases to trimming and J lost 3 bases, with 5 bases between them. The CDR3 coding sequence is TGTGCCAGCAGCTCCACGACAGATACGCAGTATTTT. This gives the protein CASSSTTDTQYF.

This chain uses TRBV20-1 with TRBJ1-2; 7 bases are shared with TRBD1. V was pared by 6 bases and J by 7 bases, with 5 bases of the junction left unmatched. The CDR3 is 11 residues long. Germline values: CDR1 DFQATT, CDR2 SNEGSKA (reference sequence). DNA for the CDR3: TGCAGTGCGGGAAAGGGGGCTGGCTACACCTTC. This encodes CSAGKGAGYTF.

This clone was seen a handful of times. The chain uses TRBV29-1 and TRBJ1-1; D unresolved. Germline values: CDR1 SQVTM, CDR2 ANQGSEA. V was pared by 2 bases and J by 0 bases, with 13 bases between. CDR3 length: 15 amino acids. Here the CDR3 reads CSVEYAWAMNTEAFF. CDR3 DNA: TGCAGCGTTGAATATGCATGGGCCATGAACACTGAAGCTTTCTTT.

This clone was seen once. V usage is TRBV29-1 and J usage is TRBJ2-7, with a tentative D call TRBD1 (6 bases). Trimming stripped 5 bases from V and 0 bases from J, with 11 bases between. Germline V gene sequence: CDR1 SQVTM, CDR2 ANQGSEA. The CDR3 contains 13 residues. CDR3 protein: CSVQDSVSYEQYF. CDR3 in DNA: TGCAGCGTTCAGGACAGCGTCTCCTACGAGCAGTACTTC.

The rearrangement joins TRBV7-9 to TRBJ2-2, with D uncertain. V dropped 5 bases and J dropped 8 bases, with 6 bases sitting between them. The CDR3 totals 11 residues. The V gene's germline CDR1 is SEHNR and CDR2 FQNEAQ (reference sequence). CDR3 DNA: TGTGCCAGCAGCCGTACAGGGGAGCTGTTTTTT. As protein: CASSRTGELFF. Filled out from reference TRBV7-9 and TRBJ2-2, the complete variable domain reads DTGVSQNPRHKITKRGQNVTFRCDPISEHNRLYWYRQTLGQGPEFLTYFQNEAQLEKSRLLSDRFSAERPKGSFSTLEIQRTEQGDSAMYLCASSRTGELFFGEGSRLTVL.

A few counts support this clone. This sequence joins TRBV5-1 and TRBJ2-4, with 13 positions matching TRBD2. The V gene end was trimmed by 0 bases and the J gene end by 6 bases; junction bases not matched to a gene: 3. The CDR3 runs to 16 residues. Germline CDR1 SGHRS, CDR2 YFSETQ. CDR3 region: CASSLATSGGANIQYF. The CDR3 DNA sequence: TGCGCCAGCAGCTTGGCTACTAGCGGGGGGGCAAACATTCAGTACTTC.

J is TRBJ2-3 and V is TRBV11-3; 10 nucleotides agree with TRBD1. The germline V gene has CDR1 SGHNT and CDR2 YENEEA. There are 14 residues in the CDR3. V shed 4 bases, J shed 3 bases, and the junction held 1 base outside the gene matches. CDR3 in DNA: TGTGCCAGCAGCTCGGGACAGGGGACAGATACGCAGTATTTT. Protein product: CASSSGQGTDTQYF.

The rearrangement joins TRBV30 to TRBJ2-3; D remains ambiguous. The CDR3 extends over 13 amino acids. In germline, CDR1 is GTSNPN, CDR2 SVGIG (reference sequence). V shed 0 bases and J shed 4 bases, with 8 bases lying between them. CDR3 loop: CAWSVRSPDTQYF. CDR3 coding DNA: TGTGCCTGGAGTGTACGGTCTCCAGATACGCAGTATTTT.

The V call is TRBV2, the J call TRBJ2-5; D uncertain. The V gene's germline CDR1 is SNHLY and CDR2 FYNNEI. V was pared by 7 bases and J by 4 bases, with 13 bases between. The CDR3 sequence is 13 residues long. CDR3 in DNA: TGTGCCAGCAAGGTGGGAATGACAGAGACCCAGTACTTC. Protein sequence: CASKVGMTETQYF.

This chain joins TRBV30 and TRBJ2-6; D ambiguous. Trimming left V 2 bases short and J 0 bases short, with 8 bases between. CDR3 length: 15 residues. In germline, CDR1 is GTSNPN, CDR2 SVGIG (reference sequence). CDR3 in amino acids: CAWSKGGSGANVLTF. DNA of the CDR3: TGTGCCTGGAGTAAGGGTGGCTCTGGGGCCAACGTCCTGACTTTC.

The V and J genes are TRBV7-8 and TRBJ1-2, with unresolved D. V lost 4 bases, J lost 5 bases, and 8 bases lay in between. Germline V lookup: CDR1 SGHVS, CDR2 FQNEAQ. This CDR3 spans 12 amino acids. The CDR3 is CASSSSFYGYTF. As DNA, the CDR3 is TGTGCCAGCAGCTCTAGCTTTTATGGCTACACCTTC.